The 30 T cell receptor beta chains in this list originate from one sample, sequenced in a study of somatic mutations in cytotoxic T cells in rheumatoid arthritis. Sequenced by immunoSEQ multiplex PCR; TCRdb stores in-frame clones only, minus some. This table has about 11,000 clones, less than 80% appearing once. Sequencing input: CD8+ T cells sorted from blood. These TCRs come from an adult with rheumatoid arthritis.

The chain has TRBV13 and TRBJ2-1, with 7 positions matching TRBD2. The CDR3 is made up of 12 amino acids. The V segment lost 3 bases and the J segment 10 bases; nucleotides outside the gene matches: 3. From germline, CDR1 is PRHDT and CDR2 FYEKMQ (reference sequence). Written as DNA, the CDR3 is TGTGCCAGCAGCTTCCCTAGCGGCGAGCAGTTCTTC. Its translation: CASSFPSGEQFF. Supplemented by reference TRBV13 and TRBJ2-1, the full variable domain reads AAGVIQSPRHLIKEKRETATLKCYPIPRHDTVYWYQQGPGQDPQFLISFYEKMQSDKGSIPDRFSAQQFSDYHSELNMSSLELGDSALYFCASSFPSGEQFFGPGTRLTVL.

This sequence joins TRBV28 and TRBJ1-2; D perhaps matches TRBD1 (6 bases). Trimming stripped 5 bases from V and 8 bases from J, with 18 bases between. Germline assignment: CDR1 MDHEN and CDR2 SYDVKM. The CDR3 consists of 14 residues. CDR3 region: CASSTTRQVGGYTF. The CDR3 DNA reads as TGTGCCAGCAGTACCACCCGACAGGTTGGGGGCTACACCTTC.

As DNA, the CDR3 is TGTGCCAGCAGTCCGCCCACAGGGTTGGCCGACAATGAGCAGTTCTTC. This translates into CASSPPTGLADNEQFF. The chain links TRBV27 to TRBJ2-1, with D possibly being TRBD1 (6 bases). The CDR3 is 16 residues long. Trimming pared 5 bases from V and 5 bases from J, leaving 19 bases between. Germline V lookup: CDR1 MNHEY, CDR2 SMNVEV (reference sequence).

This clone was counted only a few times. The CDR3 protein is CASSVNNQETQYF. CDR3 DNA sequence: TGTGCCAGCAGCGTAAACAACCAAGAGACCCAGTACTTC. The chain recombines TRBV9 with TRBJ2-5; D not resolved. CDR3 length equals 13 residues. Germline CDR1 reads SGDLS; CDR2 reads YYNGEE. Trimming removed 1 base at V and 0 bases at J, with 4 bases between.

V is TRBV5-5 and J is TRBJ2-7; D unclear. The V and J ends lost 5 bases and 2 bases respectively, with 11 bases between them. The CDR3 is 13 residues long. Germline values: CDR1 SGHKS, CDR2 YYEKEE (reference sequence). CDR3 DNA sequence: TGTGCCAGCAGTTTAGACGCCGCCTACGAGCAGTACTTC. This sequence encodes CASSLDAAYEQYF.

This chain uses TRBV7-9 with TRBJ1-2; TRBD1 is a possible D gene (5 bases). The germline gives CDR1 SEHNR, CDR2 FQNEAQ (reference sequence). The ends were cut back, 0 bases at V and 4 bases at J, with 12 bases in the middle. This CDR3 has 15 amino acids. DNA for the CDR3: TGTGCCAGCAGCTTAGCGTGGGGCAGTGGCTATGGCTACACCTTC. Encoded protein: CASSLAWGSGYGYTF.

Comment on this clone: Relative to the germline gene, one junction end is altered; a read error may explain this. V usage is TRBV6-1 and J usage is TRBJ2-1; D unresolved. Per the germline V gene, CDR1 is MNHNS and CDR2 is SASEGT. The CDR3 length is 13 residues. The CDR3 DNA reads TGTGCCAGCAGCGAAGGACGGACCAATGAGCAGTTCTTC. Translation: CASSEGRTNEQFF.

This clone occurred once. The V and J genes are TRBV9 and TRBJ1-5; D not certain. This CDR3 has 14 amino acids. The V and J ends lost 2 bases and 0 bases respectively, with 6 bases between them. Per the germline V gene, CDR1 is SGDLS and CDR2 is YYNGEE. The chain's CDR3 is CASSVGGSNQPQHF. The CDR3, as DNA: TGTGCCAGCAGCGTTGGAGGTAGCAATCAGCCCCAGCATTTT.

This chain uses TRBV18 with TRBJ2-1, with 10 bases that match TRBD1. Germline values: CDR1 KGHSH, CDR2 LQKENI. V trimming: 1 base; J trimming: 8 bases; junction bases outside the gene matches: 5. This CDR3 region has 15 residues. The CDR3 region is CASSPQDRGFHEQFF. The CDR3 DNA follows: TGTGCCAGCTCACCACAGGACAGGGGGTTCCATGAGCAGTTCTTC. Full variable domain (outside the CDR3, taken from reference TRBV18 and TRBJ2-1): NAGVMQNPRHLVRRRGQEARLRCSPMKGHSHVYWYRQLPEEGLKFMVYLQKENIIDESGMPKERFSAEFPKEGPSILRIQQVVRGDSAAYFCASSPQDRGFHEQFFGPGTRLTVL.

J is TRBJ1-2 and V is TRBV28, with a weak D call TRBD1 (5 bases). This CDR3 region has 11 residues. V lost 4 bases to trimming and J lost 7 bases, with 7 bases between them. The germline CDR1 and CDR2 sequences are MDHEN and SYDVKM. The CDR3 DNA reads TGTGCCAGCAGTTCTGGGGGTGGCTACACCTTC. It yields the protein CASSSGGGYTF.

This clone occurred a few times. DNA for the CDR3: TGTGCCAGCAGCCTTACCACAGGCCCCTATGGCTACACCTTC. Translated, it gives CASSLTTGPYGYTF. The V gene is TRBV14, the J gene TRBJ1-2; D might be TRBD1 (5 bases). This CDR3 comprises 14 residues. From germline, CDR1 is SGHDN and CDR2 FVKESK. The V gene lost 4 bases and the J gene lost 4 bases, with 13 bases spanning the gap.

The rearrangement links TRBV9 to TRBJ2-3; a weak D match, TRBD2 (7 bases). The V and J ends lost 4 bases and 2 bases respectively, with 17 bases between them. The CDR3 contains 16 residues. Germline-derived CDR1 and CDR2 are SGDLS and YYNGEE. Here the CDR3 DNA reads TGTGCCAGCAGCCCCGGGGGAGGGGGGACCACAGATACGCAGTATTTT. Amino acid sequence: CASSPGGGGTTDTQYF.

This chain connects TRBV30 to TRBJ2-1, with 12 bases aligning to TRBD2. The V gene's germline CDR1 is GTSNPN and CDR2 SVGIG (reference sequence). V lost 4 bases, J lost 9 bases, and 4 bases stayed unmatched. This CDR3 contains 13 residues. CDR3 DNA: TGTGCCTGGATTACTAGCGGGAGGCCTGAGCAGTTCTTC. Amino acid sequence: CAWITSGRPEQFF.

The chain uses TRBV4-3 and TRBJ1-6; D is possibly TRBD1 (5 bases). V was clipped by 2 bases and J by 4 bases, with 15 bases between them. Per the germline V gene, CDR1 is LGHNA and CDR2 is YSLEER. CDR3 length: 17 residues. This CDR3 reads CASSQPIRGLYNSPLHF. Here the CDR3 DNA reads TGCGCCAGCAGCCAACCAATCCGGGGCCTTTATAATTCACCCCTCCACTTT.

The CDR3 reads CASSQARGGTDTQYF. In nucleotides, the CDR3 is TGCGCCAGCAGCCAAGCAAGGGGGGGGACAGATACGCAGTATTTT. The chain has TRBV4-1 and TRBJ2-3, with TRBD2 as a possible D gene (7 bases). The CDR3 sequence is 15 residues long. Germline assignment: CDR1 MGHRA and CDR2 YSYEKL. Trimming removed 1 base at V and 3 bases at J, with 11 bases between.

The chain joins TRBV6-5 to TRBJ1-6; D call uncertain. V lost 5 bases, J lost 5 bases, and 13 bases lay in between. Per germline, CDR1 MNHEY and CDR2 SVGAGI. The CDR3 is 15 amino acids. The CDR3: CASSPIEGDNSPLHF. As DNA, the CDR3 is TGTGCCAGCAGTCCCATTGAGGGAGATAATTCACCCCTCCACTTT.

This chain links TRBV7-9 with TRBJ2-2; 7 bases fit TRBD2. Germline-derived CDR1 and CDR2 are SEHNR and FQNEAQ (reference sequence). V shed 5 bases and J 5 bases; nucleotides not matched to a gene: 5. The CDR3 consists of 14 residues. This chain's CDR3 is CASSERLATGELFF. As DNA, the CDR3 is TGTGCCAGCAGCGAACGACTAGCAACCGGGGAGCTGTTTTTT.

The rearrangement joins TRBV27 to TRBJ2-3; 11 bases line up with TRBD2. The germline gives CDR1 MNHEY, CDR2 SMNVEV (reference sequence). Losses at the gene ends were 7 bases for V and 8 bases for J; bases not matched to a gene: 8. The CDR3 is 14 residues long. For the CDR3, the DNA is TGTGCCAGCACCCAAGGAACTAGCGGGAGTACGCAGTATTTT. This encodes CASTQGTSGSTQYF.

The V gene is TRBV11-1, the J gene TRBJ1-5; TRBD1 aligns across 10 bases. Per the germline V gene, CDR1 is SGHAT and CDR2 is FQDESV (reference sequence). Trimming at V came to 1 base and at J to 5 bases, leaving 11 bases not matched to a gene. The CDR3 spans 18 residues. For the CDR3, the DNA is TGTGCCAGCAGCTTAGATTTCCCGGACAGGGGGAAGTATCAGCCCCAGCATTTT. Protein product: CASSLDFPDRGKYQPQHF.

By share, this clone ranks as medium-sized. The chain is built from TRBV7-8 and TRBJ2-7; D gene unclear. Looked up from germline, CDR1 is SGHVS and CDR2 is FQNEAQ. V shed 7 bases and J shed 1 base, with 11 bases lying between them. The CDR3 loop spans 13 amino acids. The CDR3 reads CASTQRPSYEQYF. CDR3 nucleotides: TGTGCCAGCACTCAGAGACCATCCTACGAGCAGTACTTC.

V is TRBV7-6 and J is TRBJ1-2, with TRBD1 identical over 8 bases. V trimming: 4 bases; J trimming: 8 bases; junction bases outside the gene matches: 15. Germline V gene lookup returns CDR1 SGHVS and CDR2 FNYEAQ. This CDR3 contains 16 residues. CDR3 residues: CASSSGAAGGSWGYTF. DNA for the CDR3: TGTGCCAGCAGCTCCGGGGCGGCAGGGGGCTCCTGGGGCTACACCTTC.

The rearrangement joins TRBV27 to TRBJ2-4; D is possibly TRBD1 or TRBD2 (5 bases each). With 2 bases removed from V and 0 bases from J, the gap between germline ends came to 5 bases. The CDR3 consists of 14 residues. In germline, CDR1 is MNHEY, CDR2 SMNVEV (reference sequence). This CDR3 is CASSLGGAKNIQYF. In DNA form, the CDR3 reads TGTGCCAGCAGTTTAGGGGGAGCCAAAAACATTCAGTACTTC.

This clone showed up just a few times. This chain uses TRBV11-2 with TRBJ1-1; no reliable D call. Between the trimmed V and J ends, which lost 1 base and 3 bases, there was a span of 9 bases. The CDR3 consists of 14 residues. Germline V lookup: CDR1 SGHAT, CDR2 FQNNGV. CDR3 sequence reads: CASSLGVVYTEAFF. CDR3 sequence (DNA): TGTGCCAGCAGCTTAGGGGTAGTGTACACTGAAGCTTTCTTT.

The chain carries TRBV2 and TRBJ1-5; D remains unclear. Trimming stripped 6 bases from V and 1 base from J, with 16 bases between. Germline V CDR1 and CDR2: SNHLY, FYNNEI. The CDR3 totals 16 residues. The CDR3, as DNA: TGTGCCAGCAGCGTAACGCGGGAAGTCAGCAATCAGCCCCAGCATTTT. Its protein is CASSVTREVSNQPQHF. The full variable domain, its missing parts supplied by reference TRBV2 and TRBJ1-5, is EPEVTQTPSHQVTQMGQEVILRCVPISNHLYFYWYRQILGQKVEFLVSFYNNEISEKSEIFDDQFSVERPDGSNFTLKIRSTKLEDSAMYFCASSVTREVSNQPQHFGDGTRLSIL.

The chain links TRBV14 to TRBJ1-2; D ambiguous. This CDR3 is built from 15 residues. V shed 0 bases and J shed 7 bases, with 15 bases lying between them. The germline CDR1 and CDR2 sequences are SGHDN and FVKESK. CDR3 sequence: CASSQDYSWLSGYTF. As DNA, the CDR3 is TGTGCCAGCAGCCAAGATTATTCGTGGCTTAGTGGCTACACCTTC.

This clone was observed a few times. The CDR3 DNA sequence: TGTGCCAGTAGATCGGGACAGCCAAAAGAGAACTATGGCTACACCTTC. It encodes CASRSGQPKENYGYTF. The gene calls are TRBV19 and TRBJ1-2, with 7 bases identical to TRBD1. This CDR3 region has 16 residues. J was trimmed by 2 bases and V by 6 bases; bases with no gene match: 12. CDR1 and CDR2 from the germline V gene are LNHDA and SQIVND (reference sequence).

This rearrangement joins TRBV28 to TRBJ1-2, with D unresolved. This CDR3 is 16 amino acids long. The V gene lost 3 bases and the J gene lost 5 bases, with 19 bases spanning the gap. Per the germline V gene, CDR1 is MDHEN and CDR2 is SYDVKM. The CDR3, as DNA: TGTGCCAGCAGTTTGGGAGTGGCGGGCGCGAGTTATGGCTACACCTTC. Amino acid sequence: CASSLGVAGASYGYTF.

The V and J genes are TRBV4-3 and TRBJ2-6; no clear D. V dropped 0 bases and J dropped 9 bases, with 12 bases sitting between them. The CDR3 sequence is 15 residues long. Germline CDR1 and CDR2: LGHNA and YSLEER. The CDR3 sequence is CASSQDSRVGNVLTF. As DNA, the CDR3 is TGCGCCAGCAGCCAAGATTCTAGGGTCGGCAACGTCCTGACTTTC.

This clone came up once. V gene TRBV19 combines with J gene TRBJ2-7; TRBD1 might be the D (5 bases). Germline lookup yields CDR1 LNHDA and CDR2 SQIVND (reference sequence). There are 14 residues in the CDR3. The V gene lost 1 base and the J gene lost 2 bases, with 9 bases spanning the gap. CDR3 sequence (DNA): TGTGCCAGTAGTATAGCCGACAGTCCCTACGAGCAGTACTTC. It is translated as CASSIADSPYEQYF.

This chain joins TRBV2 and TRBJ1-1; a weak D match, TRBD1 (6 bases). Germline V gene lookup returns CDR1 SNHLY and CDR2 FYNNEI. The CDR3 has 11 amino acids. V shed 6 bases and J shed 7 bases, with 9 bases lying between them. The CDR3 loop is CASRGAVEAFF. The CDR3 bases are TGTGCCAGCAGGGGGGCGGTTGAAGCTTTCTTT.